The 26 T cell receptor beta chains in this list originate from one sample, sequenced in a study of Graves' ophthalmopathy and Graves' hyperthyroidism. CDR3 regions of TCR beta were amplified from RNA transcripts. Second-round multiplex PCR came after a first-round RT-PCR that employed HTBI primers. MiXCR, applied by TCRdb to the multiplex PCR reads, yields one record per CDR3 protein. The table has 350,000 to 400,000 distinct CDR3 sequences, around 20% seen once; the top ten hold roughly 1.6%. Sequenced sample: peripheral blood. The receptors derive from a woman under 30 with Graves' ophthalmopathy.

This chain links TRBV4-2 with TRBJ2-5; TRBD2 matches at 9 bases. The CDR3 has 15 amino acids. Germline V gives CDR1 LGHNA, CDR2 YNFKEQ. V gave up 1 base and J gave up 3 bases; unmatched junction bases: 3. DNA for the CDR3: TGTGCCAGCAGCCAAGGGACTAGCGAAGAAGAGACCCAGTACTTC. It encodes CASSQGTSEEETQYF.

This clonotype was picked up many times. The gene calls are TRBV28 and TRBJ1-1; 8 bases match TRBD1. From germline, CDR1 is MDHEN and CDR2 SYDVKM. Trimming at V came to 3 bases and at J to 3 bases, leaving 6 bases not matched to a gene. The length of the CDR3 is 15 residues. The CDR3 sequence: CASSFQTGEDTEAFF. CDR3 coding DNA: TGTGCCAGCAGTTTCCAGACAGGGGAGGACACTGAAGCTTTCTTT.

The sample holds many counts of this clonotype. The V gene is TRBV7-3, the J gene TRBJ1-1; no reliable D call. Germline assignment: CDR1 SGHTA and CDR2 FQGTGA. The length of the CDR3 is 13 residues. V dropped 2 bases and J dropped 4 bases, with 8 bases sitting between them. CDR3 sequence (DNA): TGTGCCAGCAGCTTATCATGGGGCACTGAAGCTTTCTTT. Its protein is CASSLSWGTEAFF.

This clonotype occurred many times. V usage is TRBV6-2 or TRBV6-3 and J usage is TRBJ1-5; tentative D call: TRBD1 (5 bases). The V end lost 2 bases, the J end lost 5 bases, and 13 bases lay between the germline ends. Germline V lookup: CDR1 MNHEY, CDR2 SVGEGT. This CDR3 is 15 amino acids long. Here the CDR3 reads CASSYARGGDQPQHF. Here the CDR3 DNA reads TGTGCCAGCAGTTACGCTAGGGGCGGGGATCAGCCCCAGCATTTT.

This clonotype was observed a handful of times. The chain recombines TRBV3-1 with TRBJ1-4; 9 bases match TRBD1. Germline trimming cut 5 bases from V and 8 bases from J; bases unmatched to any gene: 6. The CDR3 is made up of 14 amino acids. CDR1 is LGHDT, CDR2 YNNKEL, per germline (reference sequence). Here the CDR3 DNA reads TGTGCCAGCAGCAAACAGGGGGCGGGAGAAAAACTGTTTTTT. Encoded protein: CASSKQGAGEKLFF.

This clonotype occurred many times. The chain combines TRBV28 with TRBJ1-5; D unresolved. The CDR3 has 14 amino acids. Germline CDR1 and CDR2: MDHEN and SYDVKM. V was pared by 5 bases and J by 11 bases, with 19 bases between. The CDR3 loop is CASSPPPADRAQHF. The CDR3 DNA reads as TGTGCCAGCAGTCCCCCCCCGGCGGATCGTGCCCAGCATTTT.

This clonotype was observed many times. The chain joins TRBV9 to TRBJ1-3; D may be TRBD1 (5 bases). CDR1 is SGDLS, CDR2 YYNGEE, per germline. This CDR3 has 17 residues. V dropped 3 bases and J dropped 2 bases, with 18 bases sitting between them. The CDR3 DNA sequence: TGTGCCAGCAGCGGCGGTAAATTGGGGGTGACTGGAAACACCATATATTTT. Protein: CASSGGKLGVTGNTIYF.

This clonotype was seen many times. The chain couples TRBV7-2 to TRBJ1-3; D not certain. V lost 5 bases to trimming and J lost 2 bases, with 10 bases between them. The germline gives CDR1 SGHTA, CDR2 FQGNSA. CDR3 size: 14 residues. In DNA form, the CDR3 reads TGTGCCAGCAGCCCCAGACTGGCTGGAAACACCATATATTTT. Its protein product is CASSPRLAGNTIYF.

This clonotype was counted ten times or more. CDR3 region: CASSEGTGAYPYSNQPQHF. In nucleotides, the CDR3 is TGTGCCAGCAGTGAGGGGACAGGGGCTTATCCTTATAGCAATCAGCCCCAGCATTTT. V usage is TRBV6-1 and J usage is TRBJ1-5; TRBD1 matches 10 bases. Germline CDR1 and CDR2: MNHNS and SASEGT. V lost 3 bases to trimming and J lost 0 bases; unmatched junction nucleotides: 11. The CDR3 runs 19 residues.

In this sample, this clonotype turned up many times. The genes are TRBV29-1 and TRBJ1-1, with a tentative D call TRBD1 (6 bases). The CDR3 has 10 amino acids. Trimming removed 5 bases at V and 8 bases at J, with 9 bases between. Germline V gene data show CDR1 as SQVTM and CDR2 as ANQGSEA. Written as DNA, the CDR3 is TGCAGCGTTTTGGGGGCGGAAGCTTTCTTT. It yields the protein CSVLGAEAFF.

This clonotype was detected many times. This chain links TRBV6-2 or TRBV6-3 with TRBJ2-2; maybe TRBD2 (6 bases). Germline assignment: CDR1 MNHEY and CDR2 SVGEGT. The length of the CDR3 is 15 residues. Trimming took off 7 bases at V and 4 bases at J, with 16 bases between the two ends. As DNA, the CDR3 is TGTGCCAGCACCGACCTGAGGGAGGTCACCGGGGAGCTGTTTTTT. Translating gives CASTDLREVTGELFF.

This clonotype was detected ten times or more. The chain is built from TRBV6-5 and TRBJ2-2; D could derive from TRBD1 or TRBD2 (5 bases each). Trimming shortened V by 6 bases and J by 0 bases, and 11 bases separated the two germline ends. CDR3 length: 15 amino acids. CDR1 is MNHEY and CDR2 is SVGAGI in the germline V gene. The chain's CDR3 is CASRGTDANTGELFF. The DNA for the CDR3 is TGTGCCAGCAGGGGGACCGATGCGAACACCGGGGAGCTGTTTTTT.

This clonotype has a count of ten or more. The chain carries TRBV19 and TRBJ1-1; D gene uncertain. CDR1 is LNHDA, CDR2 SQIVND, per germline (reference sequence). Trimming removed 11 bases from V and 0 bases from J, with 10 bases in between. CDR3 length: 12 residues. The CDR3 DNA reads TGTGCCCGAAAGGTCTTGAACACTGAAGCTTTCTTT. Its protein is CARKVLNTEAFF.

This clonotype appeared many times. Its ends do not fully match the called genes, so a read error is possible. The V and J genes are TRBV7-6 and TRBJ1-2; tentatively, D is TRBD1 (5 bases). The CDR3 is 14 amino acids. In germline, CDR1 is SGHVS, CDR2 FNYEAQ. CDR3 sequence reads: CAGSLAAGWDGYTF. CDR3 nucleotides: TGTGCCGGCAGCTTAGCCGCAGGGTGGGATGGCTACACCTTC.

This clonotype was picked up many times. This rearrangement joins TRBV28 to TRBJ2-5; maybe TRBD1 (6 bases). V dropped 7 bases and J dropped 1 base, with 19 bases sitting between them. Germline CDR1 reads MDHEN; CDR2 reads SYDVKM. The CDR3 consists of 16 residues. DNA for the CDR3: TGTGCCAGCAATCGGTTTGACCGGACAGCCCAAGAGACCCAGTACTTC. Protein sequence: CASNRFDRTAQETQYF.

This chain links TRBV6-2 or TRBV6-3 with TRBJ2-7; 15 bases fit TRBD2. The CDR3 has 17 residues. Germline loops: CDR1 MNHEY, CDR2 SVGEGT. The junction had 8 bases not matched to a gene; V was cut back by 7 bases and J by 1 base. The CDR3 spells CASTRGTSGRSSYEQYF. In DNA, the CDR3 is TGTGCCAGCACCCGTGGGACTAGCGGGAGGTCGTCCTACGAGCAGTACTTC.

This clonotype turned up a few times. The rearrangement links TRBV30 to TRBJ1-3, with TRBD1 as a possible D gene (5 bases). The CDR3 runs 14 residues. Germline-derived CDR1 and CDR2 are GTSNPN and SVGIG (reference sequence). Trimming stripped 0 bases from V and 6 bases from J, with 12 bases between. CDR3 residues: CAWSVPGDLNTIYF. In DNA, the CDR3 is TGTGCCTGGAGTGTACCGGGGGATTTAAACACCATATATTTT.

This clonotype was seen many times. The chain combines TRBV19 with TRBJ1-1, with D perhaps TRBD1 (5 bases). The germline V gene has CDR1 LNHDA and CDR2 SQIVND (reference sequence). This CDR3 is 14 amino acids long. Trimming pared 6 bases from V and 0 bases from J, leaving 11 bases between. The CDR3 spells CASRGDALNTEAFF. CDR3 sequence (DNA): TGTGCCAGTAGGGGGGACGCCCTGAACACTGAAGCTTTCTTT.

This clonotype was seen at least ten times. This rearrangement joins TRBV12-3 or TRBV12-4 to TRBJ2-5; no firm D call. V gave up 3 bases and J gave up 7 bases, with 15 bases separating them. CDR3 length: 14 amino acids. The CDR3 sequence is CASSFRRSPPTQYF. CDR3 nucleotides: TGTGCCAGCAGTTTCCGGAGATCCCCCCCGACCCAGTACTTC.

The chain uses TRBV6-5 and TRBJ1-1; D remains ambiguous. Germline V gene data show CDR1 as MNHEY and CDR2 as SVGAGI. The CDR3 totals 14 residues. V lost 0 bases to trimming and J lost 6 bases, with 11 bases between them. CDR3 residues: CASSYSRTMSEAFF. The DNA for the CDR3 is TGTGCCAGCAGTTACTCGAGAACAATGTCTGAAGCTTTCTTT.

This clonotype was observed at least ten times. Here the CDR3 DNA reads TGTGCCAGCAGTGACTCGAACCGGGGTACTGAAGCTTTCTTT. Protein sequence: CASSDSNRGTEAFF. The gene calls are TRBV6-4 and TRBJ1-1; D is uncertain. The CDR3 totals 14 residues. Deletions cut 0 bases from V and 5 bases from J, with 10 bases between. Per germline, CDR1 MRHNA and CDR2 SNTAGT.

This clonotype was seen at least ten times. This chain uses TRBV12-3 or TRBV12-4 with TRBJ1-2; no firm D call. V lost 5 bases and J 4 bases, leaving 11 bases between the germline ends. The CDR3 runs to 13 residues. CDR3 nucleotide sequence: TGTGCCAGCAGTCTCGTCGGTGCCTATGGCTACACCTTC. It is translated as CASSLVGAYGYTF.

The chain combines TRBV6-2 or TRBV6-3 with TRBJ1-5, with TRBD1 matching over 8 bases. Germline assignment: CDR1 MNHEY and CDR2 SVGEGT. J was trimmed by 5 bases and V by 5 bases; bases with no gene match: 8. This CDR3 is built from 15 residues. The CDR3 DNA sequence: TGTGCCAGCAGTCCCGGACAGGGTATCGATCAGCCCCAGCATTTT. Translating it yields CASSPGQGIDQPQHF.

This clonotype has a count of ten or more. J is TRBJ1-6 and V is TRBV4-3; D call uncertain. Trimming shortened V by 0 bases and J by 10 bases, and 4 bases separated the two germline ends. The CDR3 contains 12 residues. The germline V gene has CDR1 LGHNA and CDR2 YSLEER. The DNA of the CDR3 is TGCGCCAGCAGCCAAGATGCGTCACCCCTCCACTTT. Translating it yields CASSQDASPLHF.

This clonotype appeared many times. The CDR3 region is CASSKQGTLAGGRPGELFF. The CDR3 nucleotides read TGTGCCAGCAGCAAACAGGGCACCCTAGCGGGAGGTCGCCCCGGGGAGCTGTTTTTT. This chain links TRBV9 with TRBJ2-2; 11 bases line up with TRBD2. V shed 4 bases, J shed 6 bases, and the junction held 17 bases outside the gene matches. There are 19 residues in the CDR3. Germline V gene sequence: CDR1 SGDLS, CDR2 YYNGEE. Looking up the rest from reference TRBV9 and TRBJ2-2 gives the full variable domain: DSGVTQTPKHLITATGQRVTLRCSPRSGDLSVYWYQQSLDQGLQFLIQYYNGEERAKGNILERFSAQQFPDLHSELNLSSLELGDSALYFCASSKQGTLAGGRPGELFFGEGSRLTVL.

Ten or more counts support this clonotype. The gene calls are TRBV6-5 and TRBJ2-5; possible D gene TRBD2, 5 bases. The CDR3 length is 15 residues. Germline V lookup: CDR1 MNHEY, CDR2 SVGAGI. V was cut by 3 bases and J by 0 bases, with 11 bases left in between. Written as DNA, the CDR3 is TGTGCCAGCAGTTATGTCCGGGAAAACCAAGAGACCCAGTACTTC. The encoded protein is CASSYVRENQETQYF.